These 15 T cell receptor beta chains were sequenced from one sample in a study of blood T cell repertoires in COVID-19. The data were produced by immunoSEQ multiplex PCR, yet TCRdb's version contains in-frame clones alone and is incomplete. The table lists 250,000 to 350,000 clones, more than 80% of them singletons. Source material: peripheral blood. All receptors derive from a woman in her 50s with COVID-19, enrolled during active disease.

The chain is built from TRBV5-4 and TRBJ1-1, with 8 positions matching TRBD1. The V gene's germline CDR1 is SGHNT and CDR2 YYREEE (reference sequence). Trimming at V came to 4 bases and at J to 4 bases, leaving 15 bases not matched to a gene. The CDR3 spans 17 residues. The CDR3 sequence: CASSPAWTGRLSTEAFF. CDR3 DNA sequence: TGTGCCAGCAGCCCCGCCTGGACAGGGCGATTGAGCACTGAAGCTTTCTTT.

In this sample, this clone turned up once. The genes are TRBV19 and TRBJ1-2; TRBD1 agrees at 8 bases. Trimming at V came to 5 bases and at J to 5 bases, leaving 19 bases not matched to a gene. In germline, CDR1 is LNHDA, CDR2 SQIVND (reference sequence). CDR3 length equals 18 residues. In DNA, the CDR3 is TGTGCCAGTAGTTCCATCACCCGGGACAGGCCGGGCCCTTATGGCTACACCTTC. Its protein is CASSSITRDRPGPYGYTF.

The genes are TRBV20-1 and TRBJ1-6; TRBD1 might be the D (6 bases). This CDR3 contains 15 residues. Trimming cost V 3 bases and J 3 bases, with 12 bases left between them. Germline V gives CDR1 DFQATT, CDR2 SNEGSKA (reference sequence). The CDR3 here is CSASRDTHYNSPLHF. The CDR3 nucleotides read TGCAGTGCTAGTAGGGACACACACTATAATTCACCCCTCCACTTT.

The gene calls are TRBV11-3 and TRBJ1-1, with D uncertain. Germline V CDR1 and CDR2: SGHNT, YENEEA. CDR3 size: 15 residues. V was pared by 0 bases and J by 0 bases, with 8 bases between. The chain's CDR3 is CASSLDTEMNTEAFF. The CDR3 DNA reads as TGTGCCAGCAGCTTAGATACAGAAATGAACACTGAAGCTTTCTTT.

The V gene is TRBV12-5, the J gene TRBJ2-1; 11 nucleotides line up with TRBD2. The CDR3 covers 14 residues. The V gene end was trimmed by 5 bases and the J gene end by 5 bases; junction bases not matched to a gene: 2. Germline-derived CDR1 and CDR2 are LGHNT and FRNRAP. The DNA of the CDR3 is TGTGCTAGTGGTACTAGCGGGAGACACAATGAGCAGTTCTTC. Translated, it gives CASGTSGRHNEQFF.

In its sample, this clone was seen a few times. V is TRBV9 and J is TRBJ1-3, with D tentatively TRBD1 (5 bases). CDR1 is SGDLS and CDR2 is YYNGEE in the germline V gene. Trimming removed 3 bases from V and 0 bases from J, with 16 bases in between. This CDR3 comprises 17 residues. CDR3 sequence (DNA): TGTGCCAGCAGCGCCCGGGGACTCCAGACCTCTGGAAACACCATATATTTT. Amino acids: CASSARGLQTSGNTIYF. Full variable domain (outside the CDR3, taken from reference TRBV9 and TRBJ1-3): DSGVTQTPKHLITATGQRVTLRCSPRSGDLSVYWYQQSLDQGLQFLIQYYNGEERAKGNILERFSAQQFPDLHSELNLSSLELGDSALYFCASSARGLQTSGNTIYFGEGSWLTVV.

V gene TRBV10-3 combines with J gene TRBJ2-3; D perhaps matches TRBD1 (5 bases). The CDR3 is made up of 15 amino acids. V lost 2 bases and J lost 3, with 12 bases in between. Per the germline V gene, CDR1 is ENHRY and CDR2 is SYGVKD. The CDR3 reads CAISEGAIITDTQYF. The CDR3 DNA sequence: TGTGCCATCAGTGAGGGGGCGATTATTACAGATACGCAGTATTTT.

The gene calls are TRBV7-9 and TRBJ2-7, with D perhaps TRBD1 (6 bases). The CDR3 has 13 amino acids. Germline V gene data show CDR1 as SEHNR and CDR2 as FQNEAQ (reference sequence). V lost 3 bases and J 3 bases, leaving 9 bases between the germline ends. The CDR3 DNA reads as TGTGCCAGCAGCTTGCCACAGGGCTACGAGCAGTACTTC. It is translated as CASSLPQGYEQYF.

The CDR3 sequence is CATSASGTGRYNEQFF. CDR3 sequence (DNA): TGTGCCACCAGTGCCTCCGGGACAGGGCGGTACAATGAGCAGTTCTTC. The chain recombines TRBV24-1 with TRBJ2-1, with 9 bases identical to TRBD1. The length of the CDR3 is 16 residues. Germline V gene lookup returns CDR1 KGHDR and CDR2 SFDVKD. The V and J ends lost 5 bases and 4 bases, in that order; junction bases with no gene match: 8.

The J gene is TRBJ1-1, the V gene TRBV2, with 7 bases identical to TRBD1. This CDR3 has 13 amino acids. The trim removed 2 bases at V and 5 bases at J, leaving 2 bases unmatched. The germline V gene encodes CDR1 SNHLY and CDR2 FYNNEI. CDR3: CASSEPGGTEAFF. CDR3 nucleotides: TGTGCCAGCAGTGAACCAGGGGGAACTGAAGCTTTCTTT.

The V call is TRBV6-6, the J call TRBJ2-3; 8 positions agree with TRBD2. CDR3 length: 15 amino acids. The germline gives CDR1 MNHNY, CDR2 SVGAGI (reference sequence). J lost 4 bases, V lost 6 bases, and 9 bases had no gene match. DNA for the CDR3: TGTGCCAGCAGGAGAGCGGGAGCAACGGCAGATACGCAGTATTTT. Amino acid sequence: CASRRAGATADTQYF.

CDR3 nucleotide sequence: TGTGCCAGCAGCCAATACACGGGAGCGGCCTACAATGAGCAGTTCTTC. Protein: CASSQYTGAAYNEQFF. The gene calls are TRBV16 and TRBJ2-1, with D tentatively TRBD2 (6 bases). This CDR3 has 16 amino acids. From germline, CDR1 is KGHSY and CDR2 FQNENV. Trimming left V 1 base short and J 2 bases short, with 12 bases between.

The chain couples TRBV5-1 to TRBJ2-5; 14 bases map to TRBD2. V lost 3 bases, J lost 5 bases, and 6 bases stayed unmatched. The CDR3 extends over 16 amino acids. The germline V gene encodes CDR1 SGHRS and CDR2 YFSETQ. The CDR3 nucleotides are TGCGCCAGCAGCTCGACTAGCGGGAGGGCAGGGGAGACCCAGTACTTC. Translating it yields CASSSTSGRAGETQYF.

The rearrangement joins TRBV6-5 to TRBJ2-5, with TRBD1 matching over 8 bases. There are 11 residues in the CDR3. Germline-derived CDR1 and CDR2 are MNHEY and SVGAGI. V shed 8 bases, J shed 6 bases, and the junction held 2 bases outside the gene matches. CDR3 DNA sequence: TGTGCCAGCGACAGGGGCAAGACCCAGTACTTC. Translating gives CASDRGKTQYF.

The V and J genes are TRBV11-2 and TRBJ2-5, with no clear D. The CDR3 loop spans 11 amino acids. Trimming took off 3 bases at V and 5 bases at J, with 4 bases between the two ends. Germline V lookup: CDR1 SGHAT, CDR2 FQNNGV. CDR3 protein: CASSFQETQYF. CDR3 DNA sequence: TGTGCCAGCAGCTTCCAGGAGACCCAGTACTTC.